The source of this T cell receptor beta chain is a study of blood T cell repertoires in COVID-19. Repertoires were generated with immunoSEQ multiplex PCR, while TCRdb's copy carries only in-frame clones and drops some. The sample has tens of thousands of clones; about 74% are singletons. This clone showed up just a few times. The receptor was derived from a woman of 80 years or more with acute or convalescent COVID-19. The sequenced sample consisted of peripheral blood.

CDR3: CASKDPMGKANTGELFF. As DNA, the CDR3 is TGTGCCAGCAAAGATCCCATGGGCAAAGCGAACACCGGGGAGCTGTTTTTT. The chain recombines TRBV19 with TRBJ2-2, with D unclear. V was clipped by 9 bases and J by 0 bases, with 20 bases between them. Germline V gene data show CDR1 as LNHDA and CDR2 as SQIVND (reference sequence). The CDR3 has 17 amino acids.